This T cell receptor (beta chain) was observed in a study of T cells in localized non-small cell lung cancer. In germline, CDR1 is SGHKS, CDR2 YYEKEE (reference sequence). V lost 1 base and J 4 bases, leaving 10 bases between the germline ends. The CDR3 sequence is 14 residues long. A word on this clone: Its antigen is unidentified.

General study findings and limits: Adjacent lung held a median roughly 50 of the top 100 tumor clones. Heterogeneity stays possible, as sequencing covered only one tumor region.

Libraries were prepared by immunoSEQ multiplex PCR; TCRdb keeps only in-frame clonotypes and omits some of them. Of 90,000 to 95,000 clones listed, 87% were seen once; the top ten hold roughly 15%. The starting material was peripheral blood, obtained before any cancer treatment. This receptor was identified in a man aged 40 to 70 with stage I squamous cell lung carcinoma. The rearrangement joins TRBV5-5 to TRBJ2-3; possibly TRBD2 for D (6 bases). CDR3 amino acids: CASSLLTRADTQYF. CDR3 bases: TGTGCCAGCAGCTTGTTGACTAGAGCAGATACGCAGTATTTT.